This T cell receptor (beta chain) was identified in a study of blood T cell repertoires in COVID-19. Looking at the study overall: Samples taken during acute and convalescent COVID-19 were collected in the United States, Italy and Spain. T cells, B-cell-depleted T cells, or PBMCs provided the cDNA or gDNA that served as material.

The V gene end was trimmed by 7 bases and the J gene end by 2 bases; junction bases not matched to a gene: 10. This CDR3 has 15 amino acids. Germline V CDR1 and CDR2: LNHDA, SQIVND (reference sequence). Followed over time, Seattle patients had been enrolled while infection was active. In the original processing: Estimation of nucleated cell counts relied on the amplification of reference gene primers. Profiled with immunoSEQ multiplex PCR; TCRdb holds only in-frame clones, not every one. That table is the source of V, J and clone size, and D and trimming were worked out from the DNA. The sample lists some 390,000 clones, over 75% occurring once.

The TCR comes from an older woman with COVID-19, enrolled during active disease. Specimen: peripheral blood. The chain links TRBV19 to TRBJ2-5; 7 nucleotides match TRBD1. In DNA, the CDR3 is TGTGCCAGTACCCCCTCAGGGGGACGACAAGAGACCCAGTACTTC. Protein sequence: CASTPSGGRQETQYF.